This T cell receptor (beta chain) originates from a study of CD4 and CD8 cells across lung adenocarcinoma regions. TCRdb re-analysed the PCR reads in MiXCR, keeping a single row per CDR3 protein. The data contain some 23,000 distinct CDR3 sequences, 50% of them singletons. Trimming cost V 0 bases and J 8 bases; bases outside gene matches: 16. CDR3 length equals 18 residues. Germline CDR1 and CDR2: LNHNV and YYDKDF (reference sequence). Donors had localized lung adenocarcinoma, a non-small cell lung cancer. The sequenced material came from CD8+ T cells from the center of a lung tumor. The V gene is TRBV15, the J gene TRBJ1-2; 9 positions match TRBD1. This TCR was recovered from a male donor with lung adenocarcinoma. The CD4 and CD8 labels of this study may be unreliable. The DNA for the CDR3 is TGTGCCACCAGCAGAGAATCAACCGGGACAGGGCCTATGGCGGGCTACACCTTC. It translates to CATSRESTGTGPMAGYTF.